These 20 T cell receptor beta chains came from one sample sequenced in a study of CD8 T cells in ankylosing spondylitis. Overall study results and limits: Typical of ankylosing spondylitis blood, it appeared, was a TCR beta motif of roughly eight highly homologous variants.

TCRdb called the 5' RACE reads again in MiXCR, with one record for every CDR3 protein. The sample lists approximately 300,000 distinct CDR3 sequences, around 7.6% occurring once. These receptors lack a known antigen. The specimen was blood, either unsorted or a sorted T cell fraction (not recorded which). Every receptor here comes from a male donor with ankylosing spondylitis.

This chain links TRBV3-1 with TRBJ1-5; no clear D gene. CDR3 length: 13 amino acids. The germline V and J ends were trimmed by 3 bases and 6 bases, with 9 bases remaining between them. Germline CDR1 is LGHDT and CDR2 is YNNKEL (reference sequence). This CDR3 reads CASSHGASQPQHF. The CDR3 DNA is TGTGCCAGCAGCCATGGAGCAAGTCAGCCCCAGCATTTT.

This clonotype has more than one count but fewer than ten. This rearrangement joins TRBV5-1 to TRBJ2-7, with 11 bases fitting TRBD2. The V and J ends lost 4 bases and 1 base, in that order; junction bases with no gene match: 4. The CDR3 is 15 residues long. From germline, CDR1 is SGHRS and CDR2 YFSETQ. In nucleotides, the CDR3 is TGCGCCAGCAGCGTGCTAGCGGGAGGTTCCTACGAGCAGTACTTC. Amino acid sequence: CASSVLAGGSYEQYF. The complete variable domain, with remaining parts taken from reference TRBV5-1 and TRBJ2-7, reads KAGVTQTPRYLIKTRGQQVTLSCSPISGHRSVSWYQQTPGQGLQFLFEYFSETQRNKGNFPGRFSGRQFSNSRSEMNVSTLELGDSALYLCASSVLAGGSYEQYFGPGTRLTVT.

The genes are TRBV12-3 or TRBV12-4 and TRBJ2-1; possibly TRBD2 for D (6 bases). Trimming took 5 bases from V and 0 from J, leaving 14 bases between them. The CDR3 covers 16 residues. The CDR3, as DNA: TGTGCCAGCAGTCACCCTAGCGTGAGCTCCTACAATGAGCAGTTCTTC. Residues: CASSHPSVSSYNEQFF.

This clonotype has more than one count but fewer than ten. The CDR3 protein is CASSRAGAQETQYF. As DNA, the CDR3 is TGTGCCAGCAGCCGAGCGGGAGCCCAAGAGACCCAGTACTTC. The V gene is TRBV27, the J gene TRBJ2-5, with 8 positions matching TRBD2. This CDR3 is 14 amino acids long. Germline-derived CDR1 and CDR2 are MNHEY and SMNVEV (reference sequence). V shed 6 bases and J 1 base; nucleotides not matched to a gene: 4.

The rearrangement links TRBV25-1 to TRBJ2-7, with D possibly matching TRBD2 (5 bases). With 4 bases removed from V and 0 bases from J, the gap between germline ends came to 10 bases. Germline V gives CDR1 MGHDK, CDR2 SYGVNS. There are 14 residues in the CDR3. DNA of the CDR3: TGTGCCAGCAGTGCCAGCGGTTACTCCTACGAGCAGTACTTC. This translates into CASSASGYSYEQYF.

The rearrangement joins TRBV4-1 to TRBJ2-3, with D uncertain. Germline CDR1 is MGHRA and CDR2 is YSYEKL. The CDR3 runs to 16 residues. Trimming took 0 bases from V and 0 from J, leaving 10 bases between them. CDR3 region: CASSQEPRPSTDTQYF. The CDR3 DNA follows: TGCGCCAGCAGCCAAGAACCCAGGCCTAGCACAGATACGCAGTATTTT.

The V and J genes are TRBV29-1 and TRBJ1-1; maybe TRBD1 (6 bases). V was clipped by 5 bases and J by 5 bases, with 9 bases between them. The germline CDR1 and CDR2 sequences are SQVTM and ANQGSEA. This CDR3 is built from 11 residues. The CDR3 loop is CSVNRETEAFF. The CDR3 bases are TGCAGCGTTAACAGGGAGACTGAAGCTTTCTTT.

This clonotype was found a few times. This chain links TRBV27 with TRBJ2-7, with a tentative D call TRBD2 (5 bases). With 2 bases removed from V and 5 bases from J, the gap between germline ends came to 10 bases. Germline-derived CDR1 and CDR2 are MNHEY and SMNVEV (reference sequence). The CDR3 is 13 residues long. The CDR3 DNA sequence: TGTGCCAGCAGTTTAACTCTAGCACACGAGCAGTACTTC. Amino acids: CASSLTLAHEQYF.

CDR3 sequence (DNA): TGTGCCACCGAGGGACAGTACTCCTACGAGCAGTACTTC. Amino acid sequence: CATEGQYSYEQYF. The chain employs TRBV24-1 and TRBJ2-7, with 7 bases identical to TRBD1. Germline CDR1 reads KGHDR; CDR2 reads SFDVKD. V was clipped by 9 bases and J by 0 bases; unmatched bases: 4. The CDR3 has 13 residues.

This clonotype came up many times. The chain joins TRBV7-3 to TRBJ2-3, with TRBD2 matching 11 bases. V lost 11 bases, J lost 6 bases, and 7 bases stayed unmatched. Germline loops: CDR1 SGHTA, CDR2 FQGTGA. CDR3 length: 13 residues. The CDR3 DNA reads TGTGCCGAGCCGACTAGCGGGACGGATACGCAGTATTTT. It translates to CAEPTSGTDTQYF.

This clonotype was detected ten times or more. The genes are TRBV7-2 and TRBJ2-1; 7 bases fit TRBD2. Germline values: CDR1 SGHTA, CDR2 FQGNSA. The CDR3 consists of 15 residues. V lost 5 bases and J lost 1; bases outside the gene matches: 5. The CDR3 nucleotides read TGTGCCAGCAGCCGACTAGCCGTTTCCTACAATGAGCAGTTCTTC. It specifies CASSRLAVSYNEQFF.

Many counts were recorded for this clonotype. The chain is built from TRBV20-1 and TRBJ2-1; tentative D call: TRBD1 (5 bases). Germline V gene data show CDR1 as DFQATT and CDR2 as SNEGSKA (reference sequence). The length of the CDR3 is 14 residues. Trimming cost V 7 bases and J 6 bases, with 19 bases left between them. This CDR3 is CSVAFDSLTNEQFF. For the CDR3, the DNA is TGCAGTGTCGCATTCGACAGTCTAACCAATGAGCAGTTCTTC.

This clonotype was observed a few times. The rearrangement joins TRBV5-1 to TRBJ2-7, with D perhaps matching TRBD2 (5 bases). Germline V gene lookup returns CDR1 SGHRS and CDR2 YFSETQ. The CDR3 sequence is 14 residues long. Trimming removed 4 bases at V and 6 bases at J, with 17 bases between. The CDR3: CASSLLTARGEQYF. CDR3 bases: TGCGCCAGCAGCCTATTAACCGCCCGGGGCGAGCAGTACTTC. The complete variable domain, with remaining parts taken from reference TRBV5-1 and TRBJ2-7, reads KAGVTQTPRYLIKTRGQQVTLSCSPISGHRSVSWYQQTPGQGLQFLFEYFSETQRNKGNFPGRFSGRQFSNSRSEMNVSTLELGDSALYLCASSLLTARGEQYFGPGTRLTVT.

This clonotype came up a few times. The V call is TRBV7-9, the J call TRBJ2-1, with D unclear. The CDR3 runs to 15 residues. Germline-derived CDR1 and CDR2 are SEHNR and FQNEAQ (reference sequence). Trimming took off 1 base at V and 5 bases at J, with 12 bases between the two ends. As DNA, the CDR3 is TGTGCCAGCAGCTTAGTGCGGCCGAACCACAATGAGCAGTTCTTC. Encoded protein: CASSLVRPNHNEQFF.

In this sample, this clonotype turned up a few times. The V and J genes are TRBV18 and TRBJ2-7; maybe TRBD1 (5 bases). This CDR3 region has 16 residues. Germline V gene data show CDR1 as KGHSH and CDR2 as LQKENI. With 0 bases removed from V and 2 bases from J, the gap between germline ends came to 14 bases. The CDR3 sequence: CASSPPGGDRTYEQYF. For the CDR3, the DNA is TGTGCCAGCTCACCACCGGGCGGTGACAGAACCTACGAGCAGTACTTC.

The V call is TRBV7-2, the J call TRBJ2-1, with 7 bases that match TRBD1. Germline CDR1 SGHTA, CDR2 FQGNSA. With V trimmed by 0 bases and J by 8 bases, 1 base remained unmatched. The CDR3 runs 13 residues. The CDR3 here is CASSLAGGHEQFF. DNA of the CDR3: TGTGCCAGCAGCTTAGCAGGGGGCCATGAGCAGTTCTTC.

V and J are TRBV6-2 or TRBV6-3 and TRBJ2-7, with D possibly being TRBD2 (6 bases). CDR3 length equals 14 residues. Trimming took off 5 bases at V and 2 bases at J, with 13 bases between the two ends. Germline assignment: CDR1 MNHEY and CDR2 SVGEGT. The DNA of the CDR3 is TGTGCCAGCAGTCCCCGGGACTTTCCCTACGAGCAGTACTTC. Translated: CASSPRDFPYEQYF.

The chain links TRBV12-3 or TRBV12-4 to TRBJ2-7; 10 bases fit TRBD2. The CDR3 is 15 amino acids. Trimming took 5 bases from V and 3 from J; bases not matched to a gene: 7. CDR3 residues: CASSVRTSGYYEQYF. CDR3 coding DNA: TGTGCCAGCAGTGTCAGGACTAGCGGCTACTACGAGCAGTACTTC.

This clonotype has just a few counts. The V call is TRBV6-1, the J call TRBJ1-2; 10 bases are a match to TRBD1. Germline trimming cut 6 bases from V and 4 bases from J; bases unmatched to any gene: 8. The CDR3 runs 15 residues. The germline gives CDR1 MNHNS, CDR2 SASEGT. CDR3 sequence reads: CASRTDRGRSYGYTF. The CDR3 DNA is TGTGCCAGCAGAACTGACAGGGGGCGATCCTATGGCTACACCTTC.

The sample holds many counts of this clonotype. This CDR3 reads CSASPGTGQPQHF. In nucleotides, the CDR3 is TGCAGTGCTAGCCCAGGGACAGGTCAGCCCCAGCATTTT. The chain combines TRBV20-1 with TRBJ1-5; 8 bases are a match to TRBD1. The CDR3 runs to 13 residues. CDR1 DFQATT and CDR2 SNEGSKA come from the germline V gene (reference sequence). V was clipped by 3 bases and J by 6 bases; unmatched bases: 4.